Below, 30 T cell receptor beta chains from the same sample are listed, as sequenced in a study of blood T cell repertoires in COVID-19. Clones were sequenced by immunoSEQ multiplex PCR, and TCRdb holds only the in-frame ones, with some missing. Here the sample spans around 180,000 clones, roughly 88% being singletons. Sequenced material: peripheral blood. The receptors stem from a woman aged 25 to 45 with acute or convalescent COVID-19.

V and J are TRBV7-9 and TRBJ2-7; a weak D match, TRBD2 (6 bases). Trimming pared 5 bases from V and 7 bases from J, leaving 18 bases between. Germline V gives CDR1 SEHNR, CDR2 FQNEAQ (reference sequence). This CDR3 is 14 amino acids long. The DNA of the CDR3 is TGTGCCAGCAGCCACCTGGGGACTCCAAGGGAGCAGTACTTC. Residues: CASSHLGTPREQYF.

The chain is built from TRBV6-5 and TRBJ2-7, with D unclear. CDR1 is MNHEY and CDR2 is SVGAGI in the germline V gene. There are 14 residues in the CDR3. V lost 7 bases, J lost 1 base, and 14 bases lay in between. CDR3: CASTPRSTSYEQYF. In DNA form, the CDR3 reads TGTGCCAGCACCCCTCGATCGACTTCCTACGAGCAGTACTTC.

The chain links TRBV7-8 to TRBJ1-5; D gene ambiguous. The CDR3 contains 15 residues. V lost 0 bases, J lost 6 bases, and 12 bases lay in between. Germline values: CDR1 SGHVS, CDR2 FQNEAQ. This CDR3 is CASSLAPAPGQPQHF. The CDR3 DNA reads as TGTGCCAGCAGCTTAGCGCCTGCCCCCGGTCAGCCCCAGCATTTT.

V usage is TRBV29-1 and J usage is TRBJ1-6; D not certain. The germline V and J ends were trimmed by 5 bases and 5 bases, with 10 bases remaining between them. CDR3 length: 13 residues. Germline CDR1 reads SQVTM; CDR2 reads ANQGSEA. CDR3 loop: CSVSDYHNSPLHF. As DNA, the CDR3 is TGCAGCGTTTCAGACTACCATAATTCACCCCTCCACTTT.

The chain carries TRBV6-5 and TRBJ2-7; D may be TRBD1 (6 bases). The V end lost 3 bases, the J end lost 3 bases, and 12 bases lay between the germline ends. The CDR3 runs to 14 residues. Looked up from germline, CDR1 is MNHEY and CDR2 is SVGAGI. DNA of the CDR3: TGTGCCAGCAGTTATTCGACAGGATACTACGAGCAGTACTTC. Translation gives CASSYSTGYYEQYF.

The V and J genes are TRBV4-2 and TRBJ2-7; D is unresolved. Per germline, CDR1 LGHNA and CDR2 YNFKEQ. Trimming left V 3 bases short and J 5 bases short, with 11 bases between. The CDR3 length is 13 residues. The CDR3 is CASSHVMVDEQYF. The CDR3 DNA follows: TGTGCCAGCAGCCACGTAATGGTAGACGAGCAGTACTTC.

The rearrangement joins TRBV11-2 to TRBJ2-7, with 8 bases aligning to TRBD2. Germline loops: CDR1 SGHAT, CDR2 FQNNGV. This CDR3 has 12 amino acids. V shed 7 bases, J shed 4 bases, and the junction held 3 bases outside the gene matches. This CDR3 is CASTSGGYEQYF. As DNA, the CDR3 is TGTGCCAGCACCTCGGGGGGGTACGAGCAGTACTTC.

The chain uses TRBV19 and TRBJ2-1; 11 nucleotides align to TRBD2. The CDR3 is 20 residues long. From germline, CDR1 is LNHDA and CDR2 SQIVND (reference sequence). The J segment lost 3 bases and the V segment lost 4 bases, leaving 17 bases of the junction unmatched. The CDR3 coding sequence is TGTGCCAGTAGTAGGGGTTGGACTAGCGGGCACGAATTCAACTACAATGAGCAGTTCTTC. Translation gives CASSRGWTSGHEFNYNEQFF.

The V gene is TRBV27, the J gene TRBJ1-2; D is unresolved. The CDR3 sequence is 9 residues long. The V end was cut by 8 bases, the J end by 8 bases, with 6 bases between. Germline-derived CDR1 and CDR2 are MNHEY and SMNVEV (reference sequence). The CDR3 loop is CASYCGYTF. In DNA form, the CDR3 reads TGTGCCAGCTACTGCGGCTACACCTTC.

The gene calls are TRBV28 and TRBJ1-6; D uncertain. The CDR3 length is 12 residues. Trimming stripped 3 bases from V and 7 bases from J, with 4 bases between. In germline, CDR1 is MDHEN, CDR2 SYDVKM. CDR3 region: CASSLRNSPLHF. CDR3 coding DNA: TGTGCCAGCAGTTTGAGGAATTCACCCCTCCACTTT.

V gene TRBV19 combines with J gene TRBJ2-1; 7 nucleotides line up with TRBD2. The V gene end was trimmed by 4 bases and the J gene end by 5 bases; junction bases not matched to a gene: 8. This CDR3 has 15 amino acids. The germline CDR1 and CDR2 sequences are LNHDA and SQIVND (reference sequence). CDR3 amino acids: CASSRSSGPDNEQFF. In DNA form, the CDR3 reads TGTGCCAGTAGTAGGTCTAGCGGACCTGACAATGAGCAGTTCTTC.

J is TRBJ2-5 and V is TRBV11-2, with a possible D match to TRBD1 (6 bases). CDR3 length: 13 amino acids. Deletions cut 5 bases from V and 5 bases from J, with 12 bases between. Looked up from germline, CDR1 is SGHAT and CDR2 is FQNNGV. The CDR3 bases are TGTGCCAGCAGCGTGGGGGCGAAGGAGACCCAGTACTTC. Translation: CASSVGAKETQYF.

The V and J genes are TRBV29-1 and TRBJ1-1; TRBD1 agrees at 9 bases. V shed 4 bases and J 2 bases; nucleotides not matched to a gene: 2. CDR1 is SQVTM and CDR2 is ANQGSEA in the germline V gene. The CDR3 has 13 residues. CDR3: CSVAGQGNTEAFF. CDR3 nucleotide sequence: TGCAGCGTTGCGGGACAGGGAAACACTGAAGCTTTCTTT.

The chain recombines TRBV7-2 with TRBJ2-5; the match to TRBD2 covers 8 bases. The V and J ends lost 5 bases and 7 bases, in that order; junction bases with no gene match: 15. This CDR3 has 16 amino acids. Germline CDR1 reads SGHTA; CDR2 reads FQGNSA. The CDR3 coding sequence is TGTGCCAGCAGCCTAATTCTGGGGACTAGTTCGGGGACCCAGTACTTC. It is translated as CASSLILGTSSGTQYF.

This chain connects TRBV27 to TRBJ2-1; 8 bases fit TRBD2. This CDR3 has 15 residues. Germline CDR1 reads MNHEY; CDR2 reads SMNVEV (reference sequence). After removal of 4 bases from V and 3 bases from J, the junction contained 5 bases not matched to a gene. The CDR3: CASSSKREFYNEQFF. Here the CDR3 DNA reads TGTGCCAGCAGTTCTAAGCGGGAGTTCTACAATGAGCAGTTCTTC.

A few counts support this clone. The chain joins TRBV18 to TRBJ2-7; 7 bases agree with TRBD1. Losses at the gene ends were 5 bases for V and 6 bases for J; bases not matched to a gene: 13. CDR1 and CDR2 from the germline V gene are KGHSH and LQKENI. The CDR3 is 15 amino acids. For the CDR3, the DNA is TGTGCCAGCTCAACATTAAGACAGGGACGGGGCGAGCAGTACTTC. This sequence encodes CASSTLRQGRGEQYF.

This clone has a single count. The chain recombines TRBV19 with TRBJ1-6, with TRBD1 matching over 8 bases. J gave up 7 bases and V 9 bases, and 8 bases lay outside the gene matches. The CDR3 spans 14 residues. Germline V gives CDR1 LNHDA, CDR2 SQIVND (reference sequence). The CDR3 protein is CASHRTGRNSPLHF. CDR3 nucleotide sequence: TGTGCCAGCCATAGGACAGGGAGAAATTCACCCCTCCACTTT.

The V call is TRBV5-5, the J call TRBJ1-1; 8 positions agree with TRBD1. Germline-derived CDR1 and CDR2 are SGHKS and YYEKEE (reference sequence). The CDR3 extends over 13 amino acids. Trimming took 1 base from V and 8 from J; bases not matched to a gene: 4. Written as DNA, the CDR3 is TGTGCCAGCAGCTTGAACCGGGACAGGGAAGCTTTCTTT. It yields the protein CASSLNRDREAFF.

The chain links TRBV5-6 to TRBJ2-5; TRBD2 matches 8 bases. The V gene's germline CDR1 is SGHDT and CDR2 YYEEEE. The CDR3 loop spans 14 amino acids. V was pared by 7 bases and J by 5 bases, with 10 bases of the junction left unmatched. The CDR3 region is CASRVAGIRETQYF. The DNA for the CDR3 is TGTGCCAGCCGAGTAGCGGGAATTCGGGAGACCCAGTACTTC.

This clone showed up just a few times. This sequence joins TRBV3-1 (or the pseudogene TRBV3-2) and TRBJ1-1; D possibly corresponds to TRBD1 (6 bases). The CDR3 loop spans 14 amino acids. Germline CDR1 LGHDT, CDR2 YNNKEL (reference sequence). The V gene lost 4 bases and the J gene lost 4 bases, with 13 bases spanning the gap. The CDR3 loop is CASSPMGRGTEAFF. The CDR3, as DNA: TGTGCCAGCAGCCCCATGGGCAGGGGCACTGAAGCTTTCTTT.

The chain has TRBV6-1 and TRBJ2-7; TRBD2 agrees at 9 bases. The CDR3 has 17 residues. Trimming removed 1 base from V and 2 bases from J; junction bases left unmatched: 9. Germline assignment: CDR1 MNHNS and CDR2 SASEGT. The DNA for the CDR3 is TGTGCCAGCAGTGAAGTATCTAGCGGGACGGATGCCTACGAGCAGTACTTC. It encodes CASSEVSSGTDAYEQYF.

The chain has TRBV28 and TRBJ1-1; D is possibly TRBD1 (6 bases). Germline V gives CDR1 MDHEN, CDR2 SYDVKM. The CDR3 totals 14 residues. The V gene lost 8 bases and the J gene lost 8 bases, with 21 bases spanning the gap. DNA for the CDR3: TGTGCCAGCCGGGACACCTTACCGGTCGAGGAAGCTTTCTTT. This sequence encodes CASRDTLPVEEAFF.

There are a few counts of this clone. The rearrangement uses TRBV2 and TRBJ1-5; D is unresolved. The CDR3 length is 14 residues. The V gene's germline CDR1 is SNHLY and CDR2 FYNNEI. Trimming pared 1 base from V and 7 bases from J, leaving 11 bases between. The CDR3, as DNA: TGTGCCAGCAGTGAAGTCCGGTCCGGGCAGCCCCAGCATTTT. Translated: CASSEVRSGQPQHF.

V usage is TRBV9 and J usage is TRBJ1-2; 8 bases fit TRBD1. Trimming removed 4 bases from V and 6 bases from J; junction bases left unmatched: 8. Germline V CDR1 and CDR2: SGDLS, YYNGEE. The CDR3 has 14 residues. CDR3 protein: CASSNTARGHGYTF. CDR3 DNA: TGTGCCAGCAGCAACACCGCCAGGGGGCATGGCTACACCTTC. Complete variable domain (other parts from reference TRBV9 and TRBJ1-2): DSGVTQTPKHLITATGQRVTLRCSPRSGDLSVYWYQQSLDQGLQFLIQYYNGEERAKGNILERFSAQQFPDLHSELNLSSLELGDSALYFCASSNTARGHGYTFGSGTRLTVV.

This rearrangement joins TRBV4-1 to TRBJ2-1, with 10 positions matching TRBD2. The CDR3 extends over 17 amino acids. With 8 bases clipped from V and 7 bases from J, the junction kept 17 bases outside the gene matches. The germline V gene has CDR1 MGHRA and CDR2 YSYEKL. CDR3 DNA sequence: TGCGCCAGCCGACAGGGGCAAATAGCGGGAGGCTATAATGAGCAGTTCTTC. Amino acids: CASRQGQIAGGYNEQFF.

The DNA of the CDR3 is TGTGCCAGCTCACCCGATGAGATTCAGTACTTC. This translates into CASSPDEIQYF. The rearrangement uses TRBV18 and TRBJ2-4; D remains unclear. Germline V gene data show CDR1 as KGHSH and CDR2 as LQKENI. This CDR3 comprises 11 residues. V lost 3 bases to trimming and J lost 10 bases, with 7 bases between them.

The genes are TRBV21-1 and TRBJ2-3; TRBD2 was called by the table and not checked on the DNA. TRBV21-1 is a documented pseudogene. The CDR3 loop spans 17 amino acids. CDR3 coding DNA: TGTGCCAGCAATACTAGGCTATCCCTCGCTAGCACAGATACGCAGTATTTT. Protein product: CASNTRLSLASTDTQYF.

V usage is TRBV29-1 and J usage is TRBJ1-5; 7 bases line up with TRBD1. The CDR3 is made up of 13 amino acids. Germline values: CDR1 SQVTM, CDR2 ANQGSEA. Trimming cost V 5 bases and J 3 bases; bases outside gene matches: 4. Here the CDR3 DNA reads TGCAGCGTTTCAGGGGGTAACAATCAGCCCCAGCATTTT. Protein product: CSVSGGNNQPQHF.

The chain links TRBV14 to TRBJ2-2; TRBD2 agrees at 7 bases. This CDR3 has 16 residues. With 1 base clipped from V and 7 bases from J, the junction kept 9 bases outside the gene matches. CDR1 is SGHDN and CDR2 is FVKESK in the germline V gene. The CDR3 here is CASSQGSGRKVGELFF. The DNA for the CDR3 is TGTGCCAGCAGCCAAGGGTCCGGGAGGAAGGTCGGGGAGCTGTTTTTT.

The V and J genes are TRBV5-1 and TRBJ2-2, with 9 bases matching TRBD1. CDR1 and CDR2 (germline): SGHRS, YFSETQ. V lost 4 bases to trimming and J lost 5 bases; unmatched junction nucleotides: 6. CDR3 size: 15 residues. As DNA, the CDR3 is TGCGCCAGCAGCCCGGGGACAGGGAGGACCGGGGAGCTGTTTTTT. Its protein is CASSPGTGRTGELFF.